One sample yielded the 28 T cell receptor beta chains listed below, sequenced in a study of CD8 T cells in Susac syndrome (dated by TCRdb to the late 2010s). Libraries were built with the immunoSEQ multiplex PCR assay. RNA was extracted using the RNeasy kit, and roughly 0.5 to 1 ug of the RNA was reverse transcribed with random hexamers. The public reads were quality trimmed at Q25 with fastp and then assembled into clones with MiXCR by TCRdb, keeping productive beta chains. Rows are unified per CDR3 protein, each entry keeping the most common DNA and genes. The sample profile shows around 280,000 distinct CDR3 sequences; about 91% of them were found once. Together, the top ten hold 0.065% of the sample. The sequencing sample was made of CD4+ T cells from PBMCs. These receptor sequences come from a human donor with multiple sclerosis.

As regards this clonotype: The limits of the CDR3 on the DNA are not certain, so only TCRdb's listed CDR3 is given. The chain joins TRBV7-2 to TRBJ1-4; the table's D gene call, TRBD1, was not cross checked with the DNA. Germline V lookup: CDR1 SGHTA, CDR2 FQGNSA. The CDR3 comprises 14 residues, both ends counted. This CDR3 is CASSHLRAGEKLFF.

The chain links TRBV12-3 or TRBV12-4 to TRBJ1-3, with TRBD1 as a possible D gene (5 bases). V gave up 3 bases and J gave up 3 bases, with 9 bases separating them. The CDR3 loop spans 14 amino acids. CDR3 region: CASSLDTYGNTIYF. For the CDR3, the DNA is TGTGCCAGCAGTTTGGACACCTATGGAAACACCATATATTTT.

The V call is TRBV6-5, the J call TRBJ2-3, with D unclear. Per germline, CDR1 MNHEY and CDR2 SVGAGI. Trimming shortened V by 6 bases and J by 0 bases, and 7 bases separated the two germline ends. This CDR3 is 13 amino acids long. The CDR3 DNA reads TGTGCCAGCAGGGTTTCTAGCACAGATACGCAGTATTTT. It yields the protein CASRVSSTDTQYF.

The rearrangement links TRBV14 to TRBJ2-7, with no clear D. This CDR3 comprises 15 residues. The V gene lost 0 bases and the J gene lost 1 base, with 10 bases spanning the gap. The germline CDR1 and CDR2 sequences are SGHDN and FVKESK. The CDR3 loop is CASSQDWGRSYEQYF. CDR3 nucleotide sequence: TGTGCCAGCAGCCAAGATTGGGGTAGATCCTACGAGCAGTACTTC.

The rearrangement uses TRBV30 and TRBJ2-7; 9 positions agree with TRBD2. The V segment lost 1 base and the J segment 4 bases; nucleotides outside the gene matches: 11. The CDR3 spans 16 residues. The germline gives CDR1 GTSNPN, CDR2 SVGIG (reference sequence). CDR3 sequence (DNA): TGTGCCTGGAGTGCCCTCCGGACAGCGGGGGGTTACGAGCAGTACTTC. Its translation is CAWSALRTAGGYEQYF.

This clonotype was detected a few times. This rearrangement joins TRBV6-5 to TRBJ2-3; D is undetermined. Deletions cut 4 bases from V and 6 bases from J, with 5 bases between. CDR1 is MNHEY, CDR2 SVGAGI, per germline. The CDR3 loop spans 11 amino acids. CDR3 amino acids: CASSSQDTQYF. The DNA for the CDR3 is TGTGCCAGCAGTTCCCAGGATACGCAGTATTTT.

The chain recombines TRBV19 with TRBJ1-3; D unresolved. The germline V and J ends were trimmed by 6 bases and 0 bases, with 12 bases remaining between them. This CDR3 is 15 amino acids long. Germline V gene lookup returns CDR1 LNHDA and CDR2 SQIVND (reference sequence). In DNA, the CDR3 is TGTGCCAGTAGCGATCCGACACCCTCTGGAAACACCATATATTTT. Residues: CASSDPTPSGNTIYF.

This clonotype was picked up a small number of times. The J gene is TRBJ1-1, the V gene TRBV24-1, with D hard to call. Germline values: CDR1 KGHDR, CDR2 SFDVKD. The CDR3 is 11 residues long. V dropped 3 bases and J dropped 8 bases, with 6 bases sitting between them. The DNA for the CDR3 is TGTGCCACCAGTGATCCGGACGAAGCTTTCTTT. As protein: CATSDPDEAFF.

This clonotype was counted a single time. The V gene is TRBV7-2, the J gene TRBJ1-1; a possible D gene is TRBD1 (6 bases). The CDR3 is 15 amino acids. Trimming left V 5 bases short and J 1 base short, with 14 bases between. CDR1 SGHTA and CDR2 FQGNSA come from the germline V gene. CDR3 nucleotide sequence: TGTGCCAGCAGCCTGCGGACAGCCGCGAACACTGAAGCTTTCTTT. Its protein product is CASSLRTAANTEAFF.

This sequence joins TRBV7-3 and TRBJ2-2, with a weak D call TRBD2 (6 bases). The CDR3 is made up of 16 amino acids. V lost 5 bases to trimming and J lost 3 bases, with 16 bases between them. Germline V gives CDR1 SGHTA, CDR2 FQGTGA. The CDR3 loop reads CASSQNPRGYTGELFF. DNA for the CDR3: TGTGCCAGCAGCCAAAACCCCCGGGGGTACACCGGGGAGCTGTTTTTT.

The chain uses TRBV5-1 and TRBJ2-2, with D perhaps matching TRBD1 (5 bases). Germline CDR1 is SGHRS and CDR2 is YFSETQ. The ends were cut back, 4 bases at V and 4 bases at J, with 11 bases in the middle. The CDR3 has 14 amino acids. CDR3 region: CASSPTVSTGELFF. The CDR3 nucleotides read TGCGCCAGCAGCCCGACAGTCTCCACCGGGGAGCTGTTTTTT.

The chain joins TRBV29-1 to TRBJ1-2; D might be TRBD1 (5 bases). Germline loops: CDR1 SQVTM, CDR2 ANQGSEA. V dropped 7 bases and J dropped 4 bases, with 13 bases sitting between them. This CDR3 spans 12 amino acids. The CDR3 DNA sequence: TGCAGCGAGTATTCAGGGCTCTATGGCTACACCTTC. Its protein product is CSEYSGLYGYTF.

CDR3 region: CASSFFHQPQHF. CDR3 bases: TGTGCCAGCAGCTTCTTCCATCAGCCCCAGCATTTT. The V call is TRBV7-9, the J call TRBJ1-5; D gene ambiguous. The CDR3 contains 12 residues. V lost 3 bases and J lost 5, with 5 bases in between. Germline V gene lookup returns CDR1 SEHNR and CDR2 FQNEAQ (reference sequence).

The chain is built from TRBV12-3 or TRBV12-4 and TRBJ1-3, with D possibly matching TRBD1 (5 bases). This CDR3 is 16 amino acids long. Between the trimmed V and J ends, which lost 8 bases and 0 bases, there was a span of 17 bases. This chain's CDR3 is CASCATVPSSGNTIYF. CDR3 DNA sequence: TGTGCCAGCTGCGCGACAGTTCCCTCCTCTGGAAACACCATATATTTT.

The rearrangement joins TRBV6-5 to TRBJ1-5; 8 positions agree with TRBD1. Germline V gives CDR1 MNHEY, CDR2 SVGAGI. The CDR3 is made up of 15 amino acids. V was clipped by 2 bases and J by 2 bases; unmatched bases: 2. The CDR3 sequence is CASSYGQGGNQPQHF. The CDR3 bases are TGTGCCAGCAGTTACGGACAGGGAGGCAATCAGCCCCAGCATTTT.

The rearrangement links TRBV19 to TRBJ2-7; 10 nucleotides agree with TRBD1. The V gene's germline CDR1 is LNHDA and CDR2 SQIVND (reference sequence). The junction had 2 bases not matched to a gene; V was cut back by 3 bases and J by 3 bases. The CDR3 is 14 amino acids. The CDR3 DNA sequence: TGTGCCAGTAGTATCGGGACAGGGGACTACGAGCAGTACTTC. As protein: CASSIGTGDYEQYF.

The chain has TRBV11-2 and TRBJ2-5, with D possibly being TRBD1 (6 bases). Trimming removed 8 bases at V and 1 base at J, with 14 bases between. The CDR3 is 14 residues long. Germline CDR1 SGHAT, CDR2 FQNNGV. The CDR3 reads CASRKWTAQETQYF. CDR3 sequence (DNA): TGTGCCAGCCGAAAATGGACAGCCCAAGAGACCCAGTACTTC.

CDR3 loop: CASGSSGTGNEQYF. As DNA, the CDR3 is TGTGCTAGTGGTTCCTCCGGGACAGGGAACGAGCAGTACTTC. The gene calls are TRBV12-5 and TRBJ2-7; 9 positions agree with TRBD1. The CDR3 is 14 residues long. The ends lost 4 bases at V and 5 bases at J; junction bases unmatched: 6. Germline V lookup: CDR1 LGHNT, CDR2 FRNRAP. Filled out from reference TRBV12-5 and TRBJ2-7, the complete variable domain reads DARVTQTPRHKVTEMGQEVTMRCQPILGHNTVFWYRQTMMQGLELLAYFRNRAPLDDSGMPKDRFSAEMPDATLATLKIQPSEPRDSAVYFCASGSSGTGNEQYFGPGTRLTVT.

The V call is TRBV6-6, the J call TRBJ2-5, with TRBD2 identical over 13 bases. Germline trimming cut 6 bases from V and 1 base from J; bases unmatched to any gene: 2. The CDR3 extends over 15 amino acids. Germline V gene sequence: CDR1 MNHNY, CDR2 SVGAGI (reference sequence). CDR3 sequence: CASRTSGGFQETQYF. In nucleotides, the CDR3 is TGTGCCAGCAGGACTAGCGGGGGGTTCCAAGAGACCCAGTACTTC.

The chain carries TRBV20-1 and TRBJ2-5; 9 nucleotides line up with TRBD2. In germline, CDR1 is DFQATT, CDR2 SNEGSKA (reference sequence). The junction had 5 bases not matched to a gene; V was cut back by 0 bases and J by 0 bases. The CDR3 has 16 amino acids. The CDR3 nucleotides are TGCAGTGCTAGAGAATGGCGGGGGGGTTACCAAGAGACCCAGTACTTC. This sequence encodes CSAREWRGGYQETQYF.

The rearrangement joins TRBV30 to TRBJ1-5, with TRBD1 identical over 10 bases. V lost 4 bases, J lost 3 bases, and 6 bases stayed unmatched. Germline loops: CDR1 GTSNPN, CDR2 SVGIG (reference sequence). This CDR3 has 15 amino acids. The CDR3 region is CAWTLGQGFNQPQHF. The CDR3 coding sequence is TGTGCCTGGACCCTGGGACAGGGGTTCAATCAGCCCCAGCATTTT.

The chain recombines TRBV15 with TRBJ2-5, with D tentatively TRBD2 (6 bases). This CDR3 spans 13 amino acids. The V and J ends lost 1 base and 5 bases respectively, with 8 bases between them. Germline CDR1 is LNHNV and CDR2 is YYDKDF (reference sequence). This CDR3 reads CATSRGGGETQYF. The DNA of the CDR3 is TGTGCCACCAGCAGAGGGGGAGGCGAGACCCAGTACTTC. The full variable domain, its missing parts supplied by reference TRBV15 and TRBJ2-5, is DAMVIQNPRYQVTQFGKPVTLSCSQTLNHNVMYWYQQKSSQAPKLLFHYYDKDFNNEADTPDNFQSRRPNTSFCFLDIRSPGLGDTAMYLCATSRGGGETQYFGPGTRLLVL.

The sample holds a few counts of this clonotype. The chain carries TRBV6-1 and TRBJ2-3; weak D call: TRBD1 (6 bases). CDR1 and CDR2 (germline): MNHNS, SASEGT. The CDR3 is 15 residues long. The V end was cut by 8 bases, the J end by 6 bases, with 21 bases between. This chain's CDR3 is CASRAWTEPEDTQYF. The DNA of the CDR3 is TGTGCCAGCCGCGCCTGGACAGAGCCGGAGGATACGCAGTATTTT.

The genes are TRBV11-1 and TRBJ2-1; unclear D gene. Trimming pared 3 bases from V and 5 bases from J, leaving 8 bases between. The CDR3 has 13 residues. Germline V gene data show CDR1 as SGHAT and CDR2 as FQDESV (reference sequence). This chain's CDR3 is CASSFDLDNEQFF. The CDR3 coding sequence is TGTGCCAGCAGCTTCGACTTAGACAATGAGCAGTTCTTC.

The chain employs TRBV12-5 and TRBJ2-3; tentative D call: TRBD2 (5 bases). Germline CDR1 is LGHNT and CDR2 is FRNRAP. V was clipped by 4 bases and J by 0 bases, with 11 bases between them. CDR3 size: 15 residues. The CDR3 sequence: CASGSRTRSTDTQYF. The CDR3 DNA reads TGTGCTAGTGGTTCTCGGACTCGTAGCACAGATACGCAGTATTTT.

The CDR3 protein is CASSQDLASYEQYF. The DNA for the CDR3 is TGTGCCAGCAGCCAAGATCTAGCCTCCTACGAGCAGTACTTC. This chain connects TRBV14 to TRBJ2-7; D possibly corresponds to TRBD2 (5 bases). Between the trimmed V and J ends, which lost 0 bases and 0 bases, there was a span of 6 bases. The CDR3 runs 14 residues. Germline CDR1 reads SGHDN; CDR2 reads FVKESK.

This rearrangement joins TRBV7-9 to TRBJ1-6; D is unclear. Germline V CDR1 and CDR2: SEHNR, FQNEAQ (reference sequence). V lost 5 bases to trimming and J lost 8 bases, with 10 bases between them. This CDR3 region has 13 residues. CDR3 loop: CASSLKRDSPLHF. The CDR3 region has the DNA TGTGCCAGCAGCCTAAAAAGGGATTCACCCCTCCACTTT.

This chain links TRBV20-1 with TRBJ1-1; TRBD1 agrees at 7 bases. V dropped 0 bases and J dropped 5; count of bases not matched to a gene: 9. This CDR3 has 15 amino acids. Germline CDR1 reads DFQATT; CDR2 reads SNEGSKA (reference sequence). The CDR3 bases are TGCAGTGCTAGAGATATGTGGCAGGGGGGAACTGAAGCTTTCTTT. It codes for CSARDMWQGGTEAFF.